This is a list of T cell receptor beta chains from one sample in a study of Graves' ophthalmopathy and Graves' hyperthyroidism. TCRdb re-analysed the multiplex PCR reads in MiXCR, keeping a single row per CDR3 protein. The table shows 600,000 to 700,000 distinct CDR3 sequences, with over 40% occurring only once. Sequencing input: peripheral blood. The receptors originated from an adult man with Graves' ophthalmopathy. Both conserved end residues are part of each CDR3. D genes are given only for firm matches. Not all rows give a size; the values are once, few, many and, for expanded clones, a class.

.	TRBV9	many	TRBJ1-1	TGTGCCAGCAGCCCCAGCTCGACACTGTCAACTTTCTTT	CASSPSSTLSTFF
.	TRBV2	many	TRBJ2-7	TGTGCCAGCACCGCTGGGACTTTTACCTACGAGCAGTACTTC	CASTAGTFTYEQYF
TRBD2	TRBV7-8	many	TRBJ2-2	TGTGCCAGCAGCGAGCGGGGAGCCACCGGGGAGCTGTTTTTT	CASSERGATGELFF
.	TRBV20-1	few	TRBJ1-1	TGCAGTGCTAGATTACTGGGTACGGACAACACTGAAGCTTTCTTT	CSARLLGTDNTEAFF
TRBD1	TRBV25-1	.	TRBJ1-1	TGTGCCAGCAGCGCCACGGGACAGGGTCCTGAAGCTTTCTTT	CASSATGQGPEAFF
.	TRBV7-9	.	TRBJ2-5	TGTGCCAGCAGCTTAGTTGGGGGGGGGCGAGAGACCCAGTACTTC	CASSLVGGGRETQYF
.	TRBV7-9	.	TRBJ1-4	TGTGCCAGCAGCGTTACTAGCGCCGGGGAGGAAAAACTGTTTTTT	CASSVTSAGEEKLFF
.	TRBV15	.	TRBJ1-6	TGTGCCACCAGCAGGGGCGGACAGTTGCGTCAGCCCCTCCACTTT	CATSRGGQLRQPLHF
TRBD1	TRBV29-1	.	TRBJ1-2	TGCAGCGCCCTGGGACAGGGGGCTGATGGCTACACCTTC	CSALGQGADGYTF
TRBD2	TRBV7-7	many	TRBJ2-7	TGTGCCAGCAGTAGCGGGAGTAGTGGCGAGCAGTACTTC	CASSSGSSGEQYF
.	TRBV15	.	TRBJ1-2	TGTGCCACCAGCAGAAATCGACACTCTGATGGCTACACCTTC	CATSRNRHSDGYTF
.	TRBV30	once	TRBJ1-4	TGTGCCTGGTGGGCCAGGGGTGAAAAACTGTTTTTT	CAWWARGEKLFF
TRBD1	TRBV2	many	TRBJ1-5	TGTGCCAGCAGGGCGGGACAGGGCAATCAGCCCCAGCATTTT	CASRAGQGNQPQHF
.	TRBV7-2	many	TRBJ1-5	TGTGCCAGCAGCTTAGTAGGTCAGGTCAATCAGCCCCAGCATTTT	CASSLVGQVNQPQHF
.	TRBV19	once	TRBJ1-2	TGTGCCAGTACCATACGGGGGCGACTTAACTATGGCTACACCTTC	CASTIRGRLNYGYTF
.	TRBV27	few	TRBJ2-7	TGCCATTTCCACGTAGGCAGCGAGCAGTACTTC	CHFHVGSEQYF
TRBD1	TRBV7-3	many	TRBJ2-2	TGTGCCAGCAGGACAGGGTCGAACACCGGGGAGCTGTTTTTT	CASRTGSNTGELFF
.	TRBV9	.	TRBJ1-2	TGTGCCAGCAGCGTAGTCGAGGACCTCCCTTTTCATGGCTACACCTTC	CASSVVEDLPFHGYTF
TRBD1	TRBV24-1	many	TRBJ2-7	TGTGCCACCAGTGACCAGGGACAGTACGAGCAGTACTTC	CATSDQGQYEQYF
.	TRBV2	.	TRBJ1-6	TGTGCCAGCACTACACGGGACATTGGGGGGAATTCACCCCTCCACTTT	CASTTRDIGGNSPLHF
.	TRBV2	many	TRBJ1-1	TGTGCCAGCAGTGGAGGGACCTTTGAAGCTTTCTTT	CASSGGTFEAFF
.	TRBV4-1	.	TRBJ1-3	TGCGCCAGCAGCCAAGATTGGGTCAGCTCTGGAAACACCATATATTTT	CASSQDWVSSGNTIYF
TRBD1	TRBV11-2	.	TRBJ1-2	TGTGCCAGCAGCGTTGTGGGACAGTCCTATGGCTACACCTTC	CASSVVGQSYGYTF
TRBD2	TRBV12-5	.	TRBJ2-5	TGTGCTAGTGGTGCATCGGGGGGAATTGAGACCCAGTACTTC	CASGASGGIETQYF
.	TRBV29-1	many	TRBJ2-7	TGCAGCGGGGGGGACAGCTACGAGCAGTACTTC	CSGGDSYEQYF
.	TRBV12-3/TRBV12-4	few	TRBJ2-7	TGTGCCAGCAGCCAATACGGCGGGTACGAGCAGTACTTC	CASSQYGGYEQYF
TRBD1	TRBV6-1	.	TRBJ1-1	TGTGCCAGCAAAAGGACAGGGGGGTACACTGAAGCTTTCTTT	CASKRTGGYTEAFF
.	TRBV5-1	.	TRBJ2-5	TGCGCCAGCAGCTTTGGTAGACGAGAGACCCAATACTTC	CASSFGRRETQYF
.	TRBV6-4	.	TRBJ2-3	TGTGCCAGCAGTGACCGGGTCGCAGATACGCAGTATTTT	CASSDRVADTQYF
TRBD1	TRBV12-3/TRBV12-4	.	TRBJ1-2	TGTGCCATCACCGACAGGGGAGCTATCGGTGGCTACACCTTC	CAITDRGAIGGYTF
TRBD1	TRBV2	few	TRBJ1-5	TGTGCTAGGAGACAGGGGGCTTATCAGCCCCAGCATTTT	CARRQGAYQPQHF
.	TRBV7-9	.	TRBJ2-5	TGTGCCAGCAGCCGCAGTGCTCCACCTACCGGGACACTGGAGGTGACCCAGTACTTC	CASSRSAPPTGTLEVTQYF